A selection of T cell receptor beta chains follows, all from one sample in a study of shared clonotypes between healthy human individuals. The method was immunoSEQ multiplex PCR; TCRdb's version includes in-frame clones alone and lacks a portion of them. The data show 550,000 to 700,000 clones, less than 80% seen once. Source material: memory CD4+ T cells sorted from blood. The origin of the receptors is a young woman in good health. CDR3s include the opening cysteine and the closing phenylalanine or tryptophan. A D gene is named only where the DNA matches it firmly. For some rows the clone size is stated as once, few or many, or as a class when expanded; others skip it.

>TRBV18|TRBJ2-7|NA|TRBD2
CASSPRVAGRAFGYEQYF
TGTGCCAGCTCACCACGGGTAGCCGGGAGGGCCTTCGGCTACGAGCAGTACTTC
>TRBV19|TRBJ2-7|few|NA
CARVEVGTPPNEQYF
TGTGCTAGAGTTGAGGTTGGGACACCCCCTAACGAGCAGTACTTC
>TRBV15|TRBJ2-1|NA|TRBD1
CATSRARDRAYNEQFF
TGTGCCACCAGCAGAGCCCGGGACAGGGCCTACAATGAGCAGTTCTTC
>TRBV10-3|TRBJ2-7|NA|NA
CATKTGSYEQYF
TGTGCCACGAAGACAGGCTCCTACGAGCAGTACTTC
>TRBV28|TRBJ1-2|NA|NA
CASSLGPGRIGYTF
TGTGCCAGCAGTTTAGGGCCGGGGAGGATCGGCTACACCTTC
>TRBV29-1|TRBJ1-1|NA|NA
CSVRDTEAFF
TGCAGCGTTCGGGACACTGAAGCTTTCTTT
>TRBV2|TRBJ2-4|NA|NA
CASSPVSLGKNIQYF
TGTGCCAGCAGTCCTGTTTCCCTGGGCAAAAACATTCAGTACTTC
>TRBV28|TRBJ2-7|NA|NA
CASSLLTLAYEQYF
TGTGCCAGCAGTTTACTGACTCTTGCCTACGAGCAGTACTTC
>TRBV27|TRBJ2-7|many|NA
CASRENRENHEQYF
TGTGCCAGCAGGGAAAACAGGGAAAACCACGAGCAGTACTTC
>TRBV13|TRBJ2-3|NA|NA
CASSLSGVGTQYF
TGTGCCAGCAGCTTGTCCGGAGTTGGTACGCAGTATTTT
>TRBV7-2|TRBJ1-6|NA|NA
CASSLTPGTQRPLHF
TGTGCCAGCAGCTTAACCCCCGGGACACAGCGACCCCTCCACTTT